The entry below describes one TCR beta chain. Trimming removed 2 bases from V and 8 bases from J, with 13 bases in between. Germline V gene data show CDR1 as GTSNPN and CDR2 as SVGIG (reference sequence). The CDR3 consists of 12 residues. Produced via immunoSEQ multiplex PCR; TCRdb's table is partial and in-frame only. The table records 30,000 to 40,000 clones, roughly 80% of them present only once. These data belong to a study of blood T cell repertoires in COVID-19. The rearrangement uses TRBV30 and TRBJ2-7, with TRBD1 as a possible D gene (6 bases). This TCR came from a man between 60 and 75 years old in a cohort sampled during active COVID-19. Sequenced: peripheral blood. The CDR3 region has the DNA TGTGCCTGGAGTACAGGGACCTCCCAGCAGTACTTC. This encodes CAWSTGTSQQYF.